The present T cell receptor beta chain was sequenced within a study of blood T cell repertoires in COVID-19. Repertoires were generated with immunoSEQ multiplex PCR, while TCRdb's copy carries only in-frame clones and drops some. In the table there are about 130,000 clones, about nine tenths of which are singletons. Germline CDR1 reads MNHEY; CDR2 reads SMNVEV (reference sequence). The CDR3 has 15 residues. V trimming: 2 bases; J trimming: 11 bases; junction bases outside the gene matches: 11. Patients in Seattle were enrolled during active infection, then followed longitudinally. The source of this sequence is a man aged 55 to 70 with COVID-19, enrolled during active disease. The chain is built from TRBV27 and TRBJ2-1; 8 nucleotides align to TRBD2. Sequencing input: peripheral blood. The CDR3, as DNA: TGTGCCAGCAGTTTAGGGACTAGGGGGGGATCCCAGCAGTTCTTC. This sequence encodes CASSLGTRGGSQQFF.